This T cell receptor (beta chain) came from a study of T cell repertoires in cytomegalovirus infection. Overall study: HLA-C-restricted CMV epitopes, recently identified, and well-studied HLA-B-restricted ones were used by the study. Regarding the study as a whole: Clonotype analysis showed dominance of the ex vivo response by HLA-C-restricted CMV-specific TCR beta clonotypes.

TCRdb used MiXCR to reprocess the reads, holding one entry per CDR3 protein. The data contain about 740,000 distinct CDR3 sequences, about 33% of them singletons. The sample holds one count of this clonotype. Its antigen is unidentified. Trimming removed 1 base from V and 8 bases from J; junction bases left unmatched: 3. This CDR3 is 15 amino acids long. The germline CDR1 and CDR2 sequences are LNHDA and SQIVND (reference sequence). The source of this sequence is a human donor in good health (CMV status not recorded). Some clones in this sample may be carry-over from other donors' samples. The J gene is TRBJ2-2, the V gene TRBV19; 11 bases are shared with TRBD2. The sample was cultured PBMCs, taken from culture after CMV antigen stimulation. The CDR3 DNA sequence: TGTGCCAGTAGTATAGTAGCGGGAGGGCCTGGGGAGCTGTTTTTT. It encodes CASSIVAGGPGELFF.